The 27 T cell receptor beta chains given below trace back to one sample, sequenced in a study of T cell responses to AZD1222 COVID-19 vaccine. Produced via immunoSEQ multiplex PCR; TCRdb's table is partial and in-frame only. The data show tens of thousands of clones, 70% to 90% seen once. The sample consisted of peripheral blood, taken on day 0 of AZD1222 vaccination. The receptors were gathered from an adult in good health.

The rearrangement uses TRBV30 and TRBJ2-2; 11 nucleotides match TRBD2. V trimming: 4 bases; J trimming: 1 base; junction bases outside the gene matches: 20. The CDR3 contains 21 residues. Germline assignment: CDR1 GTSNPN and CDR2 SVGIG (reference sequence). In nucleotides, the CDR3 is TGTGCCTGGAATCTCATGGGTCCCGCAATAGCGGGAGGGAGGAACACCGGGGAGCTGTTTTTT. Its translation: CAWNLMGPAIAGGRNTGELFF.

The chain combines TRBV28 with TRBJ1-5; 7 nucleotides match TRBD1. Germline V gene lookup returns CDR1 MDHEN and CDR2 SYDVKM. J lost 9 bases, V lost 5 bases, and 13 bases had no gene match. CDR3 length: 15 residues. The CDR3 region has the DNA TGTGCCAGCAGTGGCCTGGGACAGATAAAGGGGCCCCAGCATTTT. It specifies CASSGLGQIKGPQHF.

This chain uses TRBV25-1 with TRBJ1-5; possible D gene TRBD1, 5 bases. The germline V gene encodes CDR1 MGHDK and CDR2 SYGVNS. V was pared by 7 bases and J by 6 bases, with 10 bases between. CDR3 length: 12 amino acids. CDR3 in amino acids: CASKGSGQPQHF. In nucleotides, the CDR3 is TGTGCCAGCAAGGGGTCGGGTCAGCCCCAGCATTTT.

The rearrangement links TRBV7-8 to TRBJ2-6, with D uncertain. The CDR3 spans 15 residues. Germline values: CDR1 SGHVS, CDR2 FQNEAQ. Trimming took 5 bases from V and 0 from J, leaving 8 bases between them. The CDR3, as DNA: TGTGCCAGCAGCGAGGACGGCTCTGGGGCCAACGTCCTGACTTTC. Encoded protein: CASSEDGSGANVLTF.

J is TRBJ2-1 and V is TRBV5-4; D uncertain. Germline CDR1 and CDR2: SGHNT and YYREEE (reference sequence). This CDR3 contains 13 residues. V gave up 0 bases and J gave up 6 bases, with 7 bases separating them. The CDR3 nucleotides read TGTGCCAGCAGCTTGGTCGGTTCCAATGAGCAGTTCTTC. Translation gives CASSLVGSNEQFF.

The chain has TRBV6-6 and TRBJ1-1; D may be TRBD1 (6 bases). Germline values: CDR1 MNHNY, CDR2 SVGAGI (reference sequence). There are 16 residues in the CDR3. V was pared by 0 bases and J by 4 bases, with 15 bases between. The CDR3 DNA is TGTGCCAGCAGTTACTCGAAGGGGGGGAGAGGCACTGAAGCTTTCTTT. Translation gives CASSYSKGGRGTEAFF.

The rearrangement joins TRBV28 to TRBJ1-1, with a tentative D call TRBD1 (5 bases). The CDR3 is 15 residues long. Germline V gene sequence: CDR1 MDHEN, CDR2 SYDVKM. V lost 6 bases to trimming and J lost 5 bases, with 19 bases between them. The CDR3 here is CASRFLRGSGTEAFF. Here the CDR3 DNA reads TGTGCCAGCAGATTCCTAAGGGGCTCGGGTACTGAAGCTTTCTTT.

The chain combines TRBV30 with TRBJ2-1; 9 nucleotides agree with TRBD2. J lost 7 bases, V lost 3 bases, and 13 bases had no gene match. Germline V CDR1 and CDR2: GTSNPN, SVGIG (reference sequence). The CDR3 contains 16 residues. CDR3 bases: TGTGCCTGGAGGGGACTAGCCTCCTTCCTGATGAATGAGCAGTTCTTC. This sequence encodes CAWRGLASFLMNEQFF. The full variable domain, rest sourced from reference TRBV30 and TRBJ2-1, is SQTIHQWPATLVQPVGSPLSLECTVEGTSNPNLYWYRQAAGRGLQLLFYSVGIGQISSEVPQNLSASRPQDRQFILSSKKLLLSDSGFYLCAWRGLASFLMNEQFFGPGTRLTVL.

The chain employs TRBV5-4 and TRBJ2-1; 10 bases agree with TRBD2. Germline assignment: CDR1 SGHNT and CDR2 YYREEE (reference sequence). CDR3 size: 15 residues. V shed 4 bases, J shed 7 bases, and the junction held 8 bases outside the gene matches. The CDR3, as DNA: TGTGCCAGCAGCATCGGGACTAGCGCAAGTAATGAGCAGTTCTTC. This sequence encodes CASSIGTSASNEQFF.

The J gene is TRBJ2-5, the V gene TRBV23-1; D unresolved. TRBV23-1 carries the ORF label, with uncertain function. This CDR3 region has 14 residues. Trimming stripped 7 bases from V and 3 bases from J, with 15 bases between. The CDR3 bases are TGCGCCAGCAACCGCGCGCCTGGGGAAGAGACCCAGTACTTC. Translation: CASNRAPGEETQYF.

The V call is TRBV3-1 (or the pseudogene TRBV3-2), the J call TRBJ2-1, with TRBD2 matching over 13 bases. The CDR3 consists of 15 residues. Germline CDR1 is LGHDT and CDR2 is YNNKEL (reference sequence). V shed 8 bases and J 8 bases; nucleotides not matched to a gene: 9. CDR3 DNA sequence: TGTGCCAGCGGACTCAGGACTAGCGGGAGTCATGAGCAGTTCTTC. It yields the protein CASGLRTSGSHEQFF.

V usage is TRBV11-2 and J usage is TRBJ1-5; D not resolved. V was trimmed by 1 base and J by 4 bases, leaving 23 bases between them. The CDR3 is 19 amino acids. Germline-derived CDR1 and CDR2 are SGHAT and FQNNGV. CDR3 nucleotide sequence: TGTGCCAGCAGCTTAGGGTGGCAGGTCGGTGTAAGTTGGAATCAGCCCCAGCATTTT. Translated, it gives CASSLGWQVGVSWNQPQHF.

The chain uses TRBV28 and TRBJ2-5, with 8 bases fitting TRBD1. The CDR3 loop spans 16 amino acids. V dropped 3 bases and J dropped 5; count of bases not matched to a gene: 11. CDR1 is MDHEN, CDR2 SYDVKM, per germline. CDR3 loop: CASSLTGDMGWETQYF. The DNA for the CDR3 is TGTGCCAGCAGTTTGACAGGGGATATGGGGTGGGAGACCCAGTACTTC.

V is TRBV5-1 and J is TRBJ2-2; tentatively, D is TRBD2 (5 bases). Trimming took off 0 bases at V and 6 bases at J, with 9 bases between the two ends. The CDR3 contains 14 residues. Germline assignment: CDR1 SGHRS and CDR2 YFSETQ. In DNA, the CDR3 is TGCGCCAGCAGCTTGGCCGGGGTATCCGGGGAGCTGTTTTTT. Its translation is CASSLAGVSGELFF.

V usage is TRBV3-1 (or the pseudogene TRBV3-2) and J usage is TRBJ2-1; 9 positions match TRBD2. CDR3 length equals 15 residues. Per the germline V gene, CDR1 is LGHDT and CDR2 is YNNKEL (reference sequence). The J segment lost 4 bases and the V segment lost 4 bases, leaving 5 bases of the junction unmatched. The CDR3 DNA is TGTGCCAGCAGCCGCAATAGCGGGAGTTACAATGAGCAGTTCTTC. Translating gives CASSRNSGSYNEQFF.

V usage is TRBV3-1 (or the pseudogene TRBV3-2) and J usage is TRBJ2-4, with 8 bases aligning to TRBD2. The J segment lost 15 bases and the V segment lost 1 base, leaving 8 bases of the junction unmatched. This CDR3 spans 13 amino acids. Germline values: CDR1 LGHDT, CDR2 YNNKEL (reference sequence). CDR3 amino acids: CASSQGGLVGRYF. The CDR3 DNA is TGTGCCAGCAGCCAAGGGGGACTAGTCGGAAGGTACTTC.

This sequence joins TRBV13 and TRBJ2-3, with D maybe TRBD2 (6 bases). The CDR3 sequence is 15 residues long. Trimming stripped 1 base from V and 3 bases from J, with 11 bases between. The germline gives CDR1 PRHDT, CDR2 FYEKMQ (reference sequence). The CDR3 protein is CASSLVLAQTDTQYF. The CDR3, as DNA: TGTGCCAGCAGCTTAGTGCTAGCGCAGACAGATACGCAGTATTTT.

The J gene is TRBJ2-5, the V gene TRBV7-2; TRBD1 agrees at 7 bases. CDR1 is SGHTA, CDR2 FQGNSA, per germline. The CDR3 runs 16 residues. With V trimmed by 6 bases and J by 5 bases, 15 bases remained unmatched. The CDR3 DNA follows: TGTGCCAGCAGACGAGAGCTACAGGGGACGGGGGAGACCCAGTACTTC. Translated: CASRRELQGTGETQYF.

This clone was observed a single time. J is TRBJ1-2 and V is TRBV6-6, with a possible D match to TRBD1 (6 bases). Per germline, CDR1 MNHNY and CDR2 SVGAGI (reference sequence). This CDR3 is built from 16 residues. Trimming removed 0 bases from V and 5 bases from J, with 16 bases in between. The CDR3 coding sequence is TGTGCCAGCAGTTACTCGGTGGGGGGCGTTAGTTATGGCTACACCTTC. It encodes CASSYSVGGVSYGYTF.

The rearrangement links TRBV29-1 to TRBJ1-2; tentatively, D is TRBD1 (5 bases). Germline V gene data show CDR1 as SQVTM and CDR2 as ANQGSEA. The CDR3 spans 13 residues. V lost 0 bases, J lost 4 bases, and 9 bases lay in between. Written as DNA, the CDR3 is TGCAGCGTTGAAGATCCGGGGCTCTATGGCTACACCTTC. It yields the protein CSVEDPGLYGYTF.

This clone appeared a few times. The V gene is TRBV19, the J gene TRBJ2-7; D not resolved. The CDR3 consists of 14 residues. The germline gives CDR1 LNHDA, CDR2 SQIVND (reference sequence). The V end was cut by 3 bases, the J end by 2 bases, with 11 bases between. As DNA, the CDR3 is TGTGCCAGTAGTATTCCCGGTCGCCCCTACGAGCAGTACTTC. This sequence encodes CASSIPGRPYEQYF.

The chain joins TRBV6-5 to TRBJ1-5; the match to TRBD1 covers 7 bases. This CDR3 is built from 14 residues. Trimming cost V 5 bases and J 1 base; bases outside gene matches: 2. Germline CDR1 MNHEY, CDR2 SVGAGI. The CDR3 loop is CASSPGQSNQPQHF. The CDR3 DNA is TGTGCCAGCAGTCCGGGACAGAGCAATCAGCCCCAGCATTTT.

The chain recombines TRBV27 with TRBJ2-3, with D unresolved. The V end lost 5 bases, the J end lost 3 bases, and 24 bases lay between the germline ends. Germline V gives CDR1 MNHEY, CDR2 SMNVEV (reference sequence). The CDR3 is 18 amino acids. The CDR3 loop is CASSLTPSSDLLTDTQYF. Here the CDR3 DNA reads TGTGCCAGCAGTCTCACACCATCCTCGGACCTTCTAACAGATACGCAGTATTTT.

The rearrangement links TRBV6-5 to TRBJ2-5; D is uncertain. V was shortened by 5 bases and J by 9 bases, with 13 bases between the two germline ends. CDR3 length equals 12 residues. Germline CDR1 reads MNHEY; CDR2 reads SVGAGI. The CDR3 protein is CASSNSGVPQYF. CDR3 in DNA: TGTGCCAGCAGTAATTCCGGTGTCCCCCAGTACTTC.

This sequence joins TRBV3-1 (or the pseudogene TRBV3-2) and TRBJ1-5; D is ambiguous. The V end lost 5 bases, the J end lost 13 bases, and 6 bases lay between the germline ends. Germline V lookup: CDR1 LGHDT, CDR2 YNNKEL (reference sequence). The CDR3 extends over 9 amino acids. The CDR3 spells CASSTRQHF. The CDR3 DNA is TGTGCCAGCAGCACCCGACAGCATTTT.

The chain uses TRBV12-5 and TRBJ1-2; maybe TRBD1 (5 bases). Between the trimmed V and J ends, which lost 7 bases and 6 bases, there was a span of 15 bases. Germline loops: CDR1 LGHNT, CDR2 FRNRAP. The CDR3 is 13 amino acids. The CDR3 DNA sequence: TGTGCTAGTGCCCTGGGGGATGCGGATGGCTACACCTTC. Translation: CASALGDADGYTF.

The J gene is TRBJ1-2, the V gene TRBV7-9; TRBD1 matches at 11 bases. Germline lookup yields CDR1 SEHNR and CDR2 FQNEAQ (reference sequence). V was clipped by 5 bases and J by 10 bases; unmatched bases: 6. This CDR3 spans 13 amino acids. DNA for the CDR3: TGTGCCAGCAGCCTTTCGGGACAGGGGGACTACACCTTC. Its protein is CASSLSGQGDYTF. The full variable domain, in which reference TRBV7-9 and TRBJ1-2 provide the parts outside the CDR3, is DTGVSQNPRHKITKRGQNVTFRCDPISEHNRLYWYRQTLGQGPEFLTYFQNEAQLEKSRLLSDRFSAERPKGSFSTLEIQRTEQGDSAMYLCASSLSGQGDYTFGSGTRLTVV.